The 9 T cell receptor beta chains below were found in one sample sequenced in a study of cytomegalovirus exposure and HLA in healthy donors. Primers: 60 Vbeta forward and 13 Jbeta reverse. Repertoires were generated with immunoSEQ multiplex PCR, while TCRdb's copy carries only in-frame clones and drops some. The table shows 150,000 to 200,000 clones, with approximately 80% occurring only once. Material: PBMCs. The receptor set was obtained from a woman in her twenties or thirties in good health and CMV-seronegative.

This clone has just one count. V usage is TRBV10-2 and J usage is TRBJ2-2; TRBD1 aligns across 7 bases. CDR1 is WSHSY, CDR2 SAAADI, per germline. The CDR3 loop spans 17 amino acids. V dropped 7 bases and J dropped 3; count of bases not matched to a gene: 14. The CDR3 DNA reads as TGCGCCAGCACAACTGACAGGGTGGTCCCTGACACCGGGGAGCTGTTTTTT. Amino acids: CASTTDRVVPDTGELFF.

The DNA for the CDR3 is TGTGCCAGCAGAAGGACGGGGTCAGATACGCAGTATTTT. Translating it yields CASRRTGSDTQYF. The chain has TRBV25-1 and TRBJ2-3; maybe TRBD2 (5 bases). This CDR3 contains 13 residues. V was clipped by 6 bases and J by 4 bases, with 11 bases between them. Germline V gene lookup returns CDR1 MGHDK and CDR2 SYGVNS.

This clone was detected only once. This chain links TRBV29-1 with TRBJ1-2; a possible D gene is TRBD1 (5 bases). The CDR3 is 11 residues long. CDR1 is SQVTM and CDR2 is ANQGSEA in the germline V gene. The ends were cut back, 7 bases at V and 3 bases at J, with 9 bases in the middle. The CDR3 coding sequence is TGCAGCGCCCAGACAGACTATGGCTACACCTTC. It specifies CSAQTDYGYTF.

This chain joins TRBV7-9 and TRBJ1-4; perhaps TRBD1 as D (6 bases). Deletions cut 4 bases from V and 4 bases from J, with 16 bases between. The CDR3 loop spans 16 amino acids. Germline V gene sequence: CDR1 SEHNR, CDR2 FQNEAQ (reference sequence). CDR3 region: CASSSPTVQGNEKLFF. The CDR3 bases are TGTGCCAGCAGCTCGCCAACCGTACAGGGTAATGAAAAACTGTTTTTT.

The chain employs TRBV7-2 and TRBJ2-7; D is undetermined. Germline V gives CDR1 SGHTA, CDR2 FQGNSA. The length of the CDR3 is 13 residues. With 1 base removed from V and 2 bases from J, the gap between germline ends came to 6 bases. The CDR3 spells CASSLGRPYEQYF. The CDR3 DNA reads as TGTGCCAGCAGCTTAGGGCGGCCCTACGAGCAGTACTTC.

The CDR3 spells CASSSGVDSPDYGYTF. The DNA of the CDR3 is TGTGCCAGCAGTTCTGGGGTTGACAGCCCAGACTATGGCTACACCTTC. The V gene is TRBV5-4, the J gene TRBJ1-2; perhaps TRBD1 as D (5 bases). CDR1 and CDR2 from the germline V gene are SGHNT and YYREEE (reference sequence). CDR3 size: 16 residues. The V end was cut by 5 bases, the J end by 3 bases, with 20 bases between. The full variable domain, in which reference TRBV5-4 and TRBJ1-2 provide the parts outside the CDR3, is ETGVTQSPTHLIKTRGQQVTLRCSSQSGHNTVSWYQQALGQGPQFIFQYYREEENGRGNFPPRFSGLQFPNYSSELNVNALELDDSALYLCASSSGVDSPDYGYTFGSGTRLTVV.

This clone was observed a few times. This chain connects TRBV29-1 to TRBJ1-1; D unclear. This CDR3 comprises 13 residues. The V gene lost 3 bases and the J gene lost 0 bases, with 8 bases spanning the gap. Germline V gene lookup returns CDR1 SQVTM and CDR2 ANQGSEA. The CDR3 DNA follows: TGCAGCGTTGATTCGACTGTGAACACTGAAGCTTTCTTT. Its translation is CSVDSTVNTEAFF. The full variable domain, its missing parts supplied by reference TRBV29-1 and TRBJ1-1, is SAVISQKPSRDICQRGTSLTIQCQVDSQVTMMFWYRQQPGQSLTLIATANQGSEATYESGFVIDKFPISRPNLTFSTLTVSNMSPEDSSIYLCSVDSTVNTEAFFGQGTRLTVV.

The chain is built from TRBV10-1 and TRBJ2-1; a weak D match, TRBD1 (6 bases). The ends were cut back, 4 bases at V and 3 bases at J, with 28 bases in the middle. CDR1 is WNHNN and CDR2 is SYGVQD in the germline V gene (reference sequence). The CDR3 extends over 20 amino acids. The CDR3 sequence: CASSGRIRPSDRTNYNEQFF. CDR3 nucleotide sequence: TGCGCCAGCAGTGGAAGAATAAGACCCTCCGACAGGACGAACTACAATGAGCAGTTCTTC.

The rearrangement joins TRBV9 to TRBJ2-3; 7 bases are shared with TRBD2. The CDR3 loop spans 14 amino acids. Germline CDR1 and CDR2: SGDLS and YYNGEE. V shed 0 bases and J 4 bases; nucleotides not matched to a gene: 2. CDR3 amino acids: CASSVGAGADTQYF. DNA of the CDR3: TGTGCCAGCAGCGTAGGGGCGGGGGCAGATACGCAGTATTTT. Filled out from reference TRBV9 and TRBJ2-3, the complete variable domain reads DSGVTQTPKHLITATGQRVTLRCSPRSGDLSVYWYQQSLDQGLQFLIQYYNGEERAKGNILERFSAQQFPDLHSELNLSSLELGDSALYFCASSVGAGADTQYFGPGTRLTVL.